This T cell receptor (beta chain) came from a study of blood T cell repertoires in COVID-19. On the study more broadly: Sites in the United States, Italy and Spain provided acute and convalescent COVID-19 samples.

CDR1 is KGHSH, CDR2 LQKENI, per germline. The CDR3 is 14 amino acids. With V trimmed by 3 bases and J by 4 bases, 0 bases remained unmatched. The protocol was immunoSEQ multiplex PCR, while the TCRdb copy is restricted to in-frame clones and leaves out a portion. The sample gives over 70,000 clones, 70% to 90% of which show up once; approximately 11% is in the top ten. Followed over time, Seattle patients had been enrolled while infection was active. The clonotype originates from a man in his sixties with COVID-19, enrolled during active disease. This chain links TRBV18 with TRBJ1-4, with 9 nucleotides matching TRBD1. The sequencing sample was made of peripheral blood. The CDR3 protein is CASSPGQGNEKLFF. DNA of the CDR3: TGTGCCAGCTCACCGGGACAGGGTAATGAAAAACTGTTTTTT.